Listed here are 32 T cell receptor beta chains from one sample, sequenced in a study of cytomegalovirus exposure and HLA in healthy donors. The primer mix had 60 Vbeta and 13 Jbeta primers. Data came from immunoSEQ multiplex PCR; TCRdb stores just in-frame clones and leaves some out. Found here are approximately 160,000 clones, 75% to 90% of them singletons; the top ten hold about 4.3%. Sequencing used PBMCs. The receptors derive from a woman aged 50 to 60 in good health and CMV-seropositive.

V is TRBV15 and J is TRBJ2-7; D is ambiguous. This CDR3 is built from 13 residues. CDR1 and CDR2 (germline): LNHNV, YYDKDF (reference sequence). V lost 3 bases, J lost 1 base, and 7 bases lay in between. CDR3 region: CATSRAFSYEQYF. The CDR3 DNA sequence: TGTGCCACCAGCAGGGCCTTTTCCTACGAGCAGTACTTC.

The rearrangement joins TRBV19 to TRBJ2-7; possible D gene TRBD2, 6 bases. The V gene lost 5 bases and the J gene lost 0 bases, with 8 bases spanning the gap. Germline values: CDR1 LNHDA, CDR2 SQIVND (reference sequence). The CDR3 sequence is 13 residues long. The CDR3 reads CASSVGGSYEQYF. CDR3 DNA sequence: TGTGCCAGTAGTGTGGGGGGCTCCTACGAGCAGTACTTC.

The chain employs TRBV6-1 and TRBJ1-5; a possible D gene is TRBD1 (5 bases). The CDR3 is 14 amino acids. In germline, CDR1 is MNHNS, CDR2 SASEGT. Trimming left V 8 bases short and J 0 bases short, with 11 bases between. The chain's CDR3 is CASLSGYSNQPQHF. CDR3 nucleotides: TGTGCCAGCCTATCAGGGTATAGCAATCAGCCCCAGCATTTT.

The rearrangement joins TRBV5-1 to TRBJ1-1; D is possibly TRBD1 (5 bases). This CDR3 has 17 amino acids. Germline assignment: CDR1 SGHRS and CDR2 YFSETQ. Trimming shortened V by 2 bases and J by 1 base, and 18 bases separated the two germline ends. Written as DNA, the CDR3 is TGCGCCAGCAGCTTCAGGGATGGACGACCCAGGAACACTGAAGCTTTCTTT. Translation: CASSFRDGRPRNTEAFF.

This rearrangement joins TRBV5-8 to TRBJ2-7; possible D gene TRBD2, 6 bases. This CDR3 comprises 16 residues. From germline, CDR1 is SGHTS and CDR2 YDEGEE. V was shortened by 4 bases and J by 5 bases, with 22 bases between the two germline ends. CDR3: CASSTRNSGTGDEQYF. In DNA, the CDR3 is TGTGCCAGCAGCACAAGAAACTCCGGGACTGGCGACGAGCAGTACTTC.

The chain links TRBV19 to TRBJ2-7; 7 bases are a match to TRBD2. The germline V gene encodes CDR1 LNHDA and CDR2 SQIVND (reference sequence). The length of the CDR3 is 16 residues. V lost 5 bases, J lost 4 bases, and 14 bases stayed unmatched. CDR3 DNA sequence: TGTGCCAGTAGTGTTCCGGGACTAACGGGAGGATACGAGCAGTACTTC. Its protein product is CASSVPGLTGGYEQYF. The full variable domain, in which reference TRBV19 and TRBJ2-7 provide the parts outside the CDR3, is DGGITQSPKYLFRKEGQNVTLSCEQNLNHDAMYWYRQDPGQGLRLIYYSQIVNDFQKGDIAEGYSVSREKKESFPLTVTSAQKNPTAFYLCASSVPGLTGGYEQYFGPGTRLTVT.

The chain carries TRBV7-2 and TRBJ2-5, with 14 bases matching TRBD2. The germline V gene has CDR1 SGHTA and CDR2 FQGNSA. The CDR3 totals 17 residues. V dropped 1 base and J dropped 4; count of bases not matched to a gene: 5. CDR3 DNA sequence: TGTGCCAGCAGCTTAGGACTAGCGGGGGGGCTGGGAGAGACCCAGTACTTC. As protein: CASSLGLAGGLGETQYF.

The chain couples TRBV6-5 to TRBJ2-5, with unresolved D. TRBJ2-7 explains the end of the DNA better; the J call may be wrong. Germline CDR1 and CDR2: MNHEY and SVGAGI. The CDR3 covers 14 residues. The CDR3 DNA sequence: TGTGCCAGCAGTTACTCGAGAGGCCTCTACGAGCAGTACTTC. Translated, it gives CASSYSRGLYEQYF.

V and J are TRBV6-5 and TRBJ1-3; possibly TRBD1 for D (5 bases). The CDR3 extends over 14 amino acids. The V end was cut by 2 bases, the J end by 0 bases, with 5 bases between. Looked up from germline, CDR1 is MNHEY and CDR2 is SVGAGI. The DNA of the CDR3 is TGTGCCAGCAGTTACGACAGCTCTGGAAACACCATATATTTT. This encodes CASSYDSSGNTIYF.

The genes are TRBV2 and TRBJ2-1; 7 nucleotides agree with TRBD2. V gave up 8 bases and J gave up 4 bases; unmatched junction bases: 5. Germline values: CDR1 SNHLY, CDR2 FYNNEI. The CDR3 contains 13 residues. CDR3 in DNA: TGTGCCAGCCGGGGGGACGCTTACAATGAGCAGTTCTTC. Translating it yields CASRGDAYNEQFF.

The chain couples TRBV6-6 to TRBJ1-1; D is undetermined. CDR1 is MNHNY and CDR2 is SVGAGI in the germline V gene (reference sequence). The CDR3 runs to 12 residues. V shed 1 base and J shed 6 bases, with 6 bases lying between them. CDR3 DNA sequence: TGTGCCAGCAGTTACTTCGGGGCTGAAGCTTTCTTT. This codes for CASSYFGAEAFF.

The J gene is TRBJ2-7, the V gene TRBV28; D unresolved. The CDR3 contains 15 residues. The V gene's germline CDR1 is MDHEN and CDR2 SYDVKM. Trimming stripped 3 bases from V and 9 bases from J, with 21 bases between. Written as DNA, the CDR3 is TGTGCCAGCAGTTTCCTCTACCGATCAGGATCGGTGCAGTACTTC. It specifies CASSFLYRSGSVQYF.

The V gene is TRBV5-1, the J gene TRBJ2-6; 9 positions match TRBD1. The V gene end was trimmed by 1 base and the J gene end by 3 bases; junction bases not matched to a gene: 5. The CDR3 has 17 residues. CDR1 and CDR2 from the germline V gene are SGHRS and YFSETQ. CDR3: CASSLSQGARGANVLTF. DNA for the CDR3: TGCGCCAGCAGCTTGTCACAGGGGGCGCGTGGGGCCAACGTCCTGACTTTC.

The genes are TRBV5-1 and TRBJ1-2; 9 bases agree with TRBD1. The CDR3 totals 16 residues. With V trimmed by 1 base and J by 9 bases, 13 bases remained unmatched. Germline assignment: CDR1 SGHRS and CDR2 YFSETQ. CDR3 loop: CASSLSWTGVPMSYTF. As DNA, the CDR3 is TGCGCCAGCAGCTTGAGCTGGACAGGGGTCCCTATGAGCTACACCTTC.

On this clone: At one end the junction does not follow the germline gene, possibly because of a read error. The chain couples TRBV7-7 to TRBJ2-1; 10 bases map to TRBD2. CDR1 is SSHAT and CDR2 is FNYEAQ in the germline V gene (reference sequence). The CDR3 contains 18 residues. CDR3 residues: CASSLGLAGVGSYNEQFF. DNA for the CDR3: TGTGCTAGCAGCTTAGGGCTAGCGGGAGTAGGTTCCTACAATGAGCAGTTCTTC.

This clone was seen a handful of times. The V call is TRBV19, the J call TRBJ2-1; no definite D call. Germline V gene sequence: CDR1 LNHDA, CDR2 SQIVND (reference sequence). V lost 3 bases, J lost 0 bases, and 12 bases lay in between. This CDR3 region has 16 residues. DNA of the CDR3: TGTGCCAGTAGTATCTTCACTTCGAGCTCCTACAATGAGCAGTTCTTC. It yields the protein CASSIFTSSSYNEQFF.

The chain employs TRBV6-1 and TRBJ2-5; 13 bases are shared with TRBD2. CDR3 length equals 17 residues. V trimming: 1 base; J trimming: 5 bases; junction bases outside the gene matches: 7. CDR1 and CDR2 from the germline V gene are MNHNS and SASEGT. The CDR3 spells CASSEVTSGGVEETQYF. CDR3 DNA: TGTGCCAGCAGTGAAGTCACTAGCGGGGGGGTCGAGGAGACCCAGTACTTC.

This clone was found a few times. The chain joins TRBV9 to TRBJ1-3; 7 bases are shared with TRBD1. V trimming: 4 bases; J trimming: 8 bases; junction bases outside the gene matches: 9. The CDR3 runs to 14 residues. Germline CDR1 and CDR2: SGDLS and YYNGEE. DNA of the CDR3: TGTGCCAGCAGCCCCCGACAGGGTGAGGACACCATATATTTT. This encodes CASSPRQGEDTIYF.

Notes on this clone: This sample includes further DNA sequences coding for the same CDR3. The V gene is TRBV7-3, the J gene TRBJ2-2; 9 nucleotides align to TRBD2. This CDR3 contains 15 residues. Germline assignment: CDR1 SGHTA and CDR2 FQGTGA. J lost 5 bases, V lost 3 bases, and 4 bases had no gene match. The CDR3 loop is CASSLGLAGTGELFF. The CDR3 nucleotides are TGTGCCAGCAGCTTGGGGCTAGCGGGAACCGGGGAGCTGTTTTTT.

In its sample, this clone was seen a few times. The CDR3 loop is CASSQVDSNQPQHF. DNA of the CDR3: TGTGCCAGCAGCCAGGTAGATAGCAATCAGCCCCAGCATTTT. This chain links TRBV6-1 with TRBJ1-5; no clear D. CDR1 is MNHNS and CDR2 is SASEGT in the germline V gene. V gave up 6 bases and J gave up 0 bases, with 9 bases separating them. The CDR3 length is 14 residues.

Turning to this clone: This sample includes further DNA sequences coding for the same CDR3. This chain links TRBV7-8 with TRBJ2-3; 11 bases are shared with TRBD2. Trimming at V came to 9 bases and at J to 4 bases, leaving 12 bases not matched to a gene. CDR1 and CDR2 from the germline V gene are SGHVS and FQNEAQ. The CDR3 consists of 16 residues. The CDR3 DNA is TGTGCCAGTAGCATAAAAACTAGCGGGAGTGCAGATACGCAGTATTTT. It specifies CASSIKTSGSADTQYF.

The chain uses TRBV9 and TRBJ2-3; tentatively, D is TRBD2 (5 bases). CDR3 length equals 14 residues. Trimming stripped 0 bases from V and 6 bases from J, with 11 bases between. Germline assignment: CDR1 SGDLS and CDR2 YYNGEE. Written as DNA, the CDR3 is TGTGCCAGCAGCGTAGATCTAGCCTTGGATACGCAGTATTTT. Its translation is CASSVDLALDTQYF.

This rearrangement joins TRBV30 to TRBJ2-3; D call uncertain. V was trimmed by 0 bases and J by 6 bases, leaving 16 bases between them. There are 15 residues in the CDR3. The V gene's germline CDR1 is GTSNPN and CDR2 SVGIG (reference sequence). The DNA of the CDR3 is TGTGCCTGGAGTGTAAAGGCCCGCATCGGGGATACGCAGTATTTT. This gives the protein CAWSVKARIGDTQYF.

The rearrangement uses TRBV11-3 and TRBJ2-7, with 9 bases lining up with TRBD1. This CDR3 region has 14 residues. The J segment lost 3 bases and the V segment lost 4 bases, leaving 4 bases of the junction unmatched. Germline lookup yields CDR1 SGHNT and CDR2 YENEEA. The CDR3 loop reads CASSSDRGGYEQYF. In nucleotides, the CDR3 is TGTGCCAGCAGCTCGGACAGGGGTGGCTACGAGCAGTACTTC.

The chain uses TRBV7-9 and TRBJ2-1, with a possible D match to TRBD1 (5 bases). In germline, CDR1 is SEHNR, CDR2 FQNEAQ (reference sequence). The CDR3 loop spans 14 amino acids. The V end was cut by 5 bases, the J end by 5 bases, with 13 bases between. CDR3 nucleotides: TGTGCCAGCAGCACCAGGGCCTCGGACAATGAGCAGTTCTTC. Amino acids: CASSTRASDNEQFF.

V usage is TRBV28 and J usage is TRBJ1-3, with 8 bases aligning to TRBD1. The CDR3 is 18 amino acids. The trim removed 4 bases at V and 1 base at J, leaving 12 bases unmatched. Germline CDR1 MDHEN, CDR2 SYDVKM. The chain's CDR3 is CASSSGGALLGSGNTIYF. Written as DNA, the CDR3 is TGTGCCAGCAGTTCAGGGGGCGCGTTGCTTGGGTCTGGAAACACCATATATTTT.

V is TRBV5-6 and J is TRBJ1-2, with D uncertain. Germline-derived CDR1 and CDR2 are SGHDT and YYEEEE. The CDR3 extends over 13 amino acids. Trimming took 0 bases from V and 4 from J, leaving 7 bases between them. The DNA of the CDR3 is TGTGCCAGCAGCTTGGACCCCAGCTATGGCTACACCTTC. Residues: CASSLDPSYGYTF. The full variable domain, its missing parts supplied by reference TRBV5-6 and TRBJ1-2, is DAGVTQSPTHLIKTRGQQVTLRCSPKSGHDTVSWYQQALGQGPQFIFQYYEEEERQRGNFPDRFSGHQFPNYSSELNVNALLLGDSALYLCASSLDPSYGYTFGSGTRLTVV.

The chain is built from TRBV4-1 and TRBJ2-2; a possible D gene is TRBD1 (6 bases). CDR1 MGHRA and CDR2 YSYEKL come from the germline V gene. The germline V and J ends were trimmed by 6 bases and 7 bases, with 12 bases remaining between them. The CDR3 sequence is 13 residues long. The CDR3 sequence: CASRMGAGGELFF. CDR3 DNA: TGCGCCAGCAGGATGGGGGCCGGCGGGGAGCTGTTTTTT.

The chain links TRBV5-1 to TRBJ1-6; 7 nucleotides line up with TRBD1. The junction had 7 bases not matched to a gene; V was cut back by 0 bases and J by 10 bases. The CDR3 loop spans 15 amino acids. Germline values: CDR1 SGHRS, CDR2 YFSETQ. The CDR3 reads CASSLGPGGESPLHF. As DNA, the CDR3 is TGCGCCAGCAGCTTGGGTCCAGGGGGTGAGTCACCCCTCCACTTT. Combining the CDR3 with reference TRBV5-1 and TRBJ1-6 gives the whole variable domain KAGVTQTPRYLIKTRGQQVTLSCSPISGHRSVSWYQQTPGQGLQFLFEYFSETQRNKGNFPGRFSGRQFSNSRSEMNVSTLELGDSALYLCASSLGPGGESPLHFGNGTRLTVT.

The genes are TRBV5-1 and TRBJ2-3; weak D call: TRBD1 (6 bases). Germline V CDR1 and CDR2: SGHRS, YFSETQ. V was trimmed by 4 bases and J by 3 bases, leaving 18 bases between them. CDR3 length: 16 residues. CDR3 region: CASSPVSGDSTDTQYF. The CDR3 nucleotides are TGCGCCAGCAGCCCGGTCTCAGGGGATAGTACAGATACGCAGTATTTT. The whole variable domain, remainder taken from reference TRBV5-1 and TRBJ2-3, is KAGVTQTPRYLIKTRGQQVTLSCSPISGHRSVSWYQQTPGQGLQFLFEYFSETQRNKGNFPGRFSGRQFSNSRSEMNVSTLELGDSALYLCASSPVSGDSTDTQYFGPGTRLTVL.

The rearrangement joins TRBV7-2 to TRBJ2-5; 11 positions match TRBD2. The CDR3 has 14 amino acids. Per germline, CDR1 SGHTA and CDR2 FQGNSA. The V segment lost 3 bases and the J segment 3 bases; nucleotides outside the gene matches: 0. In DNA, the CDR3 is TGTGCCAGCAGCTTGGGACTAGCGGAAGAGACCCAGTACTTC. As protein: CASSLGLAEETQYF.

Notes on this clone: The junction differs from germline at one of its ends, possibly a read error. The chain joins TRBV7-9 to TRBJ1-4; 9 bases match TRBD1. The CDR3 totals 18 residues. Per germline, CDR1 SEHNR and CDR2 FQNEAQ (reference sequence). CDR3 region: CSSSSPPGQGALSEKLFF. CDR3 coding DNA: TGTTCCAGCAGCTCCCCACCGGGACAGGGTGCTTTGTCTGAAAAACTGTTTTTT.